This TCR beta chain comes out of a study of blood T cell repertoires in COVID-19. This CDR3 comprises 14 residues. V was trimmed by 5 bases and J by 9 bases, leaving 17 bases between them. Germline CDR1 SNHLY, CDR2 FYNNEI. Using immunoSEQ multiplex PCR, the repertoire was profiled, and TCRdb retains in-frame clones only, with some absent. The repertoire includes about 55,000 clones, about nine tenths of them detected once, and about 6% sits in the top ten. The J gene is TRBJ2-1, the V gene TRBV2; D might be TRBD1 (8 bases). Sequenced input: peripheral blood. The receptor comes from a man between 40 and 49 years old with acute or convalescent COVID-19. Here the CDR3 reads CASSFGQGGSEQFF. The CDR3 DNA reads TGTGCCAGCAGTTTTGGACAGGGAGGGAGTGAGCAGTTCTTC.